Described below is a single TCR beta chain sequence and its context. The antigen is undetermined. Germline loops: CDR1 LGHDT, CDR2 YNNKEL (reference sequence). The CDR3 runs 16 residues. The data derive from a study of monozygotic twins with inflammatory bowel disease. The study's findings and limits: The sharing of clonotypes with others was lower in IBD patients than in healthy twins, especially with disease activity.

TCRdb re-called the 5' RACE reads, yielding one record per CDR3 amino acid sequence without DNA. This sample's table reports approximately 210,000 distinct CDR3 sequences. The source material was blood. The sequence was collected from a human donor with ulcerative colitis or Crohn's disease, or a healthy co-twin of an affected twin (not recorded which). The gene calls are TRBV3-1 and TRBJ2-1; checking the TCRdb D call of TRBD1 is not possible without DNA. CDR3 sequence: CASSPLGGGTYNEQFF.